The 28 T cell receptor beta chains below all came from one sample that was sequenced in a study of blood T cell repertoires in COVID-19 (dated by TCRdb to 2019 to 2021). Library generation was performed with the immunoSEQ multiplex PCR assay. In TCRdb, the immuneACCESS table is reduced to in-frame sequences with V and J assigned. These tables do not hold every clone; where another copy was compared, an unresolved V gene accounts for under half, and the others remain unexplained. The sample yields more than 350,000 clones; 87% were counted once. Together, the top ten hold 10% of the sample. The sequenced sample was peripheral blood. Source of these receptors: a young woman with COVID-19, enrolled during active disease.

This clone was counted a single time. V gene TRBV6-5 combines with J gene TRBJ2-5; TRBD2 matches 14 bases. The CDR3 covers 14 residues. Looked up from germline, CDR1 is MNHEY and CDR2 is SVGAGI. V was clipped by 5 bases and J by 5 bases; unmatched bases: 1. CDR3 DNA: TGTGCCAGCAGTCGGACTAGCGGGAGGGAGACCCAGTACTTC. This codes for CASSRTSGRETQYF.

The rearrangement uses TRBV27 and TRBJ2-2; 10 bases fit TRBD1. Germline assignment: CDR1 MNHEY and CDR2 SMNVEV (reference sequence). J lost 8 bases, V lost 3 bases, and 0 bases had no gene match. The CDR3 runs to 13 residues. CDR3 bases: TGTGCCAGCAGTTTGGACAGGGGGGGGGAGCTGTTTTTT. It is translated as CASSLDRGGELFF.

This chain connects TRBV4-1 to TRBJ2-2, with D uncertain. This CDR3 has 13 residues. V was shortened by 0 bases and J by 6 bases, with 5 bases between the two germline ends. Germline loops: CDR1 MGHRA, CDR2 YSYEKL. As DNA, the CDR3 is TGCGCCAGCAGCCAAGATCCAGCCGGGGAGCTGTTTTTT. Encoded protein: CASSQDPAGELFF.

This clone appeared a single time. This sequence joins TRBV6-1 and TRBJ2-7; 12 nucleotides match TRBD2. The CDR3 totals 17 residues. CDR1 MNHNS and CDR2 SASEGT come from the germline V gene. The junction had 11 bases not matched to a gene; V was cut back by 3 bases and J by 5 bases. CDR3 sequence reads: CASSERLAGGPRNEQYF. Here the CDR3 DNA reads TGTGCCAGCAGTGAGCGCCTAGCGGGAGGGCCGAGGAACGAGCAGTACTTC.

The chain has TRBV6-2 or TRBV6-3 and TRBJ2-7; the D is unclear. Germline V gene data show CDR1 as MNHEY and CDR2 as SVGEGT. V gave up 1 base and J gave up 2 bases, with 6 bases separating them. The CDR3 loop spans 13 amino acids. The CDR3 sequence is CASSYYSTYEQYF. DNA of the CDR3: TGTGCCAGCAGTTACTACAGCACCTACGAGCAGTACTTC.

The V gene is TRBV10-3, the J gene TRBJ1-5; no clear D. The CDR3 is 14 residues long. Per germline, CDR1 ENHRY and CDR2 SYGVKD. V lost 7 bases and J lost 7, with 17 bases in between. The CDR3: CAIKDSSDGQPQHF. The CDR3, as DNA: TGTGCCATCAAGGACTCATCAGACGGCCAGCCCCAGCATTTT.

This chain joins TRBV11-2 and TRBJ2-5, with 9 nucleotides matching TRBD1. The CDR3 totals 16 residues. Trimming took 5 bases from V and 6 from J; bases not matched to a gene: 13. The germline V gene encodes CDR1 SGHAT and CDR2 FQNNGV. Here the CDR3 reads CASSVPTRDREKTQYF. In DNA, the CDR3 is TGTGCCAGCAGCGTCCCGACCCGGGACAGGGAAAAGACCCAGTACTTC.

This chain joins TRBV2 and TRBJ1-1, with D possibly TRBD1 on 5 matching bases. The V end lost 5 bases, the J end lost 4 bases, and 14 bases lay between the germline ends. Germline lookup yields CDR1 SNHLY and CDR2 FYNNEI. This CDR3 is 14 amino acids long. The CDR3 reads CASSPRGGGTEAFF. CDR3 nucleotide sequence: TGTGCCAGCAGTCCCCGCGGGGGGGGCACTGAAGCTTTCTTT.

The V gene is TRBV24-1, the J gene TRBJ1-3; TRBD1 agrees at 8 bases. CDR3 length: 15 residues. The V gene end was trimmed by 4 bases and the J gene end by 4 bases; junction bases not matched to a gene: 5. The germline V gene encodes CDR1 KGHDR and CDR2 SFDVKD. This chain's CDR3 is CATSESGGAGNTIYF. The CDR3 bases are TGTGCCACCAGTGAGTCAGGGGGCGCCGGAAACACCATATATTTT.

The CDR3 loop is CASGEDGPTDTQYF. In nucleotides, the CDR3 is TGTGCTAGTGGGGAGGACGGCCCCACAGATACGCAGTATTTT. The V call is TRBV12-5, the J call TRBJ2-3, with D tentatively TRBD2 (5 bases). V was trimmed by 6 bases and J by 2 bases, leaving 12 bases between them. The CDR3 has 14 residues. Germline V gives CDR1 LGHNT, CDR2 FRNRAP.

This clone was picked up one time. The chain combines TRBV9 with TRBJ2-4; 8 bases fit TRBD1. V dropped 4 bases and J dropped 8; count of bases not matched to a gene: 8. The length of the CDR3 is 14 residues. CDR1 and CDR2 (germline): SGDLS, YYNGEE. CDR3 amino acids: CASSQGQGGHIQYF. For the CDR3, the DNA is TGTGCCAGCAGCCAAGGACAGGGTGGTCACATTCAGTACTTC.

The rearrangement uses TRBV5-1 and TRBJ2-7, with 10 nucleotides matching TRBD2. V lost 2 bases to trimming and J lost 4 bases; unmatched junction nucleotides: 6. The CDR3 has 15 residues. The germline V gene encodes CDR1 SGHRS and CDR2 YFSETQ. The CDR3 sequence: CASSFKAGGPYEQYF. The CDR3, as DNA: TGCGCCAGCAGCTTCAAAGCGGGAGGGCCGTACGAGCAGTACTTC.

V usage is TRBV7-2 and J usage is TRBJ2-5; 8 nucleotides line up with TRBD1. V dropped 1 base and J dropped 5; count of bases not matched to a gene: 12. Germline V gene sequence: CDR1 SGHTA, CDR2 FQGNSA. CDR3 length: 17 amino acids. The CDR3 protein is CASSLVLRTTGAETQYF. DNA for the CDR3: TGTGCCAGCAGCTTAGTCTTGAGGACGACAGGGGCTGAGACCCAGTACTTC.

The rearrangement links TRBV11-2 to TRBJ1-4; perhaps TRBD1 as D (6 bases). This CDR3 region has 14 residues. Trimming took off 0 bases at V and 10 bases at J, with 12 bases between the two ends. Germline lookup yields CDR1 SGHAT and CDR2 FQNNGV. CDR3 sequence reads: CASSLDSGDGKLFF. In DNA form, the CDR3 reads TGTGCCAGCAGCTTAGATTCAGGGGATGGAAAACTGTTTTTT.

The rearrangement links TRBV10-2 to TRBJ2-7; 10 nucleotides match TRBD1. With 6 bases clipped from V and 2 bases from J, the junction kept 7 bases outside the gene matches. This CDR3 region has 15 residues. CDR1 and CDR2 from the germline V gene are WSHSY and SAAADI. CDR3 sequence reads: CASRKTGGRTYEQYF. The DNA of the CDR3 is TGCGCCAGCAGGAAGACAGGGGGCAGGACCTACGAGCAGTACTTC.

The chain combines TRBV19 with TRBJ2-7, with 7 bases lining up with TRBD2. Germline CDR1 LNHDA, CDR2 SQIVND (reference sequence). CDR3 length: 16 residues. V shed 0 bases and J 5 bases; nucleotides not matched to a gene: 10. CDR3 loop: CASSIDRAGVSNEQYF. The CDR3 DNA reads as TGTGCCAGTAGTATAGACCGTGCGGGGGTATCGAACGAGCAGTACTTC.

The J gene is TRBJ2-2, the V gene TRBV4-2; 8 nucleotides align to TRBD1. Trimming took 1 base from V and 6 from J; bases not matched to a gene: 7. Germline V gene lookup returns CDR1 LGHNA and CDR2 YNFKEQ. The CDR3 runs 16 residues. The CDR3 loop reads CASSQVGQGAAGELFF. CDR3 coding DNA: TGTGCCAGCAGCCAAGTTGGGCAGGGGGCCGCCGGGGAGCTGTTTTTT.

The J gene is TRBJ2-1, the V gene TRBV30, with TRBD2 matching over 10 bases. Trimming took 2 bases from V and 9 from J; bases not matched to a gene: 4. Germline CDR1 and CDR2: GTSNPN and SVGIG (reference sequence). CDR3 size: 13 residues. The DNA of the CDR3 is TGTGCCTGGAGTAAGCGGGAGGGTGGTGAGCAGTTCTTC. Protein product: CAWSKREGGEQFF.

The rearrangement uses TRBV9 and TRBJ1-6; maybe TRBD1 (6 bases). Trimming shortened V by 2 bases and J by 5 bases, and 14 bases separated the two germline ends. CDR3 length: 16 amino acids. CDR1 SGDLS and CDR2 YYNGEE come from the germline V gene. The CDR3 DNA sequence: TGTGCCAGCAGCGTGGACAGCGGGGCCAATAATTCACCCCTCCACTTT. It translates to CASSVDSGANNSPLHF. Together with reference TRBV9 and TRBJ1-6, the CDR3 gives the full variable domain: DSGVTQTPKHLITATGQRVTLRCSPRSGDLSVYWYQQSLDQGLQFLIQYYNGEERAKGNILERFSAQQFPDLHSELNLSSLELGDSALYFCASSVDSGANNSPLHFGNGTRLTVT.

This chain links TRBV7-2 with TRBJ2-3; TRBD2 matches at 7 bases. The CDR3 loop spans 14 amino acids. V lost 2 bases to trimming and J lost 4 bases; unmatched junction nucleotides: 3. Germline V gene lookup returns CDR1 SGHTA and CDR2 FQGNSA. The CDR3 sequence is CASSLLADPDTQYF. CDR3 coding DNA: TGTGCCAGCAGCTTACTAGCGGACCCAGATACGCAGTATTTT.

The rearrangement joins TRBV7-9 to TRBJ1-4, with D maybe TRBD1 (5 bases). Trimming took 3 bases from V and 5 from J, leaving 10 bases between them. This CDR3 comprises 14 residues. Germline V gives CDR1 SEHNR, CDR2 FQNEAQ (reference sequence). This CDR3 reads CASSFTGANEKLFF. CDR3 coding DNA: TGTGCCAGCAGCTTTACAGGAGCCAATGAAAAACTGTTTTTT.

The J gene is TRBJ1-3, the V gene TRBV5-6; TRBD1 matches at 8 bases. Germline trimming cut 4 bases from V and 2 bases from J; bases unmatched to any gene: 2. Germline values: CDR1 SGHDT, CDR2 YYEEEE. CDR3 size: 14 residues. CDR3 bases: TGTGCCAGCAGCGACAGGGGTACTGGAAACACCATATATTTT. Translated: CASSDRGTGNTIYF. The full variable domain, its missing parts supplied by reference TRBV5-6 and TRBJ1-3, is DAGVTQSPTHLIKTRGQQVTLRCSPKSGHDTVSWYQQALGQGPQFIFQYYEEEERQRGNFPDRFSGHQFPNYSSELNVNALLLGDSALYLCASSDRGTGNTIYFGEGSWLTVV.

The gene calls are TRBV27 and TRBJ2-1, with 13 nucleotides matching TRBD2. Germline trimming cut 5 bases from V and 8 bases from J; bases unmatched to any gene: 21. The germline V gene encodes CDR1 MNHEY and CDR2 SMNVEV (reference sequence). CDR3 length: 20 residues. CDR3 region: CASSLPWGGRTSGSIYEQFF. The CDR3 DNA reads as TGTGCCAGCAGTCTCCCCTGGGGGGGCAGGACTAGCGGGAGTATCTATGAGCAGTTCTTC.

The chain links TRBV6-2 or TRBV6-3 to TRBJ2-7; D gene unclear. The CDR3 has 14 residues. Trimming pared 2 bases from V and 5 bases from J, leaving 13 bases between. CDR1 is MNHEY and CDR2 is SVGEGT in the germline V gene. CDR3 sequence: CASSYRQNNNEQYF. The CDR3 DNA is TGTGCCAGCAGTTACCGTCAGAATAACAACGAGCAGTACTTC.

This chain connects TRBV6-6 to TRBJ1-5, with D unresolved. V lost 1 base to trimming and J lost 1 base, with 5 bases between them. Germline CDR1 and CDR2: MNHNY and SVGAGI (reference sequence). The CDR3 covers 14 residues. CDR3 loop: CASSYWESNQPQHF. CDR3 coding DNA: TGTGCCAGCAGTTACTGGGAGAGCAATCAGCCCCAGCATTTT.

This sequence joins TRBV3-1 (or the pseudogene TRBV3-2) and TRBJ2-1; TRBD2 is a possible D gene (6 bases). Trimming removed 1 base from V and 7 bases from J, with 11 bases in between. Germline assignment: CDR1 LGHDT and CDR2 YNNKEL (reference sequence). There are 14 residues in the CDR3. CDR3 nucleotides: TGTGCCAGCAGCCAAGGGCTAGCGAGGAATGAGCAGTTCTTC. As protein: CASSQGLARNEQFF.

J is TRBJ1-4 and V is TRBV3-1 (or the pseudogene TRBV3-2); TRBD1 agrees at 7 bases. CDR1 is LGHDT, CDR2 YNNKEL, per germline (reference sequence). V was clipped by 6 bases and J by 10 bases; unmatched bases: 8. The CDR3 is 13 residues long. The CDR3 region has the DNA TGTGCCAGCAGGGGACAGATCGTCTCAAAACTGTTTTTT. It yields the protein CASRGQIVSKLFF.

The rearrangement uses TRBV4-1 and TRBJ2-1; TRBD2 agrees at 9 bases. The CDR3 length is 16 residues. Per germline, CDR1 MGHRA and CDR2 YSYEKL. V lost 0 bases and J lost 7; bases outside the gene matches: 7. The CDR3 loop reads CASSQDPSGILNEQFF. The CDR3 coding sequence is TGCGCCAGCAGCCAAGATCCTAGCGGGATCCTAAATGAGCAGTTCTTC.